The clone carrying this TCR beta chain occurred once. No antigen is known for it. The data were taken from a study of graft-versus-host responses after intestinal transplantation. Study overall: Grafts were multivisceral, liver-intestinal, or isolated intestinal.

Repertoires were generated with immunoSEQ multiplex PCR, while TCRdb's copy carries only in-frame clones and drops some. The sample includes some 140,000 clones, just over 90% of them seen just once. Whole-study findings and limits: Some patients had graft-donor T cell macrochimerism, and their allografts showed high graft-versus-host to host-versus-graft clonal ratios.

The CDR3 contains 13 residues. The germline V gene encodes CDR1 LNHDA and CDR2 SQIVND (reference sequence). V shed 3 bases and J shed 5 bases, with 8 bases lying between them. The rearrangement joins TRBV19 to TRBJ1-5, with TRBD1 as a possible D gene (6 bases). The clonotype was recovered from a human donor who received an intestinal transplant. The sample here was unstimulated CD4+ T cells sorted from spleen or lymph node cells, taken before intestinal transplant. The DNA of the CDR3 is TGTGCCAGTAGTATGGGGGGCCATCAGCCCCAGCATTTT. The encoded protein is CASSMGGHQPQHF.